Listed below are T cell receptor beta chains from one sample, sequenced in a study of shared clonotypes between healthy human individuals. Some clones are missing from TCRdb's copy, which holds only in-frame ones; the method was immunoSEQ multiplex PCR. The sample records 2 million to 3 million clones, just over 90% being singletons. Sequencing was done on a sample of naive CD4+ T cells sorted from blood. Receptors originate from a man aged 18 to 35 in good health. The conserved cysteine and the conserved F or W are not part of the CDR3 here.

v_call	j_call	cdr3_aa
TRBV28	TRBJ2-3	ASIPLLGGSPDTQY
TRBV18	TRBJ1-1	ASSGTGGHTEAF
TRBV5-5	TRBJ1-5	ASSENRGNQPQH
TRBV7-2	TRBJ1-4	ASSFGGTNEKLF
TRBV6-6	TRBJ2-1	ASSPLSNEQF
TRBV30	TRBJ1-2	AWSRDRGEYGYT
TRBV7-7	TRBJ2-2	ASSLEFGYTGELF
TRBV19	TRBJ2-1	ASRTSGSPYNEQF
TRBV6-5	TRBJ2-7	ASRTVLNEQY
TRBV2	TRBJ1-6	ASRSTADNSPLH
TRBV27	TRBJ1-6	ASSYGRSYNSPLH
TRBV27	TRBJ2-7	ASSLPGTHEQY
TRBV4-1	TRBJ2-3	ASSQDPPASGGRRRTDTQY
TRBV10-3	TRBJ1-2	AIRTGSSGYT
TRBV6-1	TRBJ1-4	ASSEALGGEKLF
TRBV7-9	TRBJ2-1	LWEPYNEQF
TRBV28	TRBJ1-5	ASIGTARYSNQPQH
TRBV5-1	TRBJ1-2	ASSLGTAYGYT